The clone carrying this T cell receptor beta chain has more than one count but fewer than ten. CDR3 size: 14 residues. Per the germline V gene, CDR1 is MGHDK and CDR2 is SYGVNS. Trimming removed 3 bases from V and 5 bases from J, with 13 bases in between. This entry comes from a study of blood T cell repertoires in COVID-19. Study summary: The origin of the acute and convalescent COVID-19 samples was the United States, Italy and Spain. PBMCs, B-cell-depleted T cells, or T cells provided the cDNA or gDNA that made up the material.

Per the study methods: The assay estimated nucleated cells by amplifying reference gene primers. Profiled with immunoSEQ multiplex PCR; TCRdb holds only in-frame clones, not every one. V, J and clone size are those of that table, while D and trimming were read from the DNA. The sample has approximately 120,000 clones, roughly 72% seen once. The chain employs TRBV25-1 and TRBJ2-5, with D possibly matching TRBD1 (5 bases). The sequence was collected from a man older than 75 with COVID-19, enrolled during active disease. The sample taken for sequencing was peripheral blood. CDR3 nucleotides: TGTGCCAGCAGTGAGGCGTCGGCAGGGGAGACCCAGTACTTC. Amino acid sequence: CASSEASAGETQYF.